The table lists the clone carrying this T cell receptor (beta chain) with many counts. Its cognate antigen is unknown. These data belong to a study of T cells in Graves' hyperthyroidism and ophthalmopathy. Study-level points and caveats: Peripheral blood also featured most of the thyroid clonotypes expanded above 0.001. Model predictions of ophthalmopathy came a median approximately 6 months before onset.

Regions amplified from RNA transcripts were the TCR beta CDR3 regions. First-round RT-PCR targeting the TCR CDR3 was performed with the HTBI primer set. TCRdb reprocessed the multiplex PCR reads with MiXCR, giving one entry per CDR3 protein. The table has 410,000 or so distinct CDR3 sequences, over 12% seen once. The V segment lost 5 bases and the J segment 3 bases; nucleotides outside the gene matches: 12. The length of the CDR3 is 17 residues. The germline CDR1 and CDR2 sequences are SEHNR and FQNEAQ (reference sequence). The sequencing input was blood. The V gene is TRBV7-9, the J gene TRBJ2-3; 9 bases align to TRBD1. The receptor comes from a man aged 18 to 30 with Graves' ophthalmopathy. The DNA of the CDR3 is TGTGCCAGCAGCCCAAATCCGGGGACAGGGATTACAGATACGCAGTATTTT. Translation gives CASSPNPGTGITDTQYF.